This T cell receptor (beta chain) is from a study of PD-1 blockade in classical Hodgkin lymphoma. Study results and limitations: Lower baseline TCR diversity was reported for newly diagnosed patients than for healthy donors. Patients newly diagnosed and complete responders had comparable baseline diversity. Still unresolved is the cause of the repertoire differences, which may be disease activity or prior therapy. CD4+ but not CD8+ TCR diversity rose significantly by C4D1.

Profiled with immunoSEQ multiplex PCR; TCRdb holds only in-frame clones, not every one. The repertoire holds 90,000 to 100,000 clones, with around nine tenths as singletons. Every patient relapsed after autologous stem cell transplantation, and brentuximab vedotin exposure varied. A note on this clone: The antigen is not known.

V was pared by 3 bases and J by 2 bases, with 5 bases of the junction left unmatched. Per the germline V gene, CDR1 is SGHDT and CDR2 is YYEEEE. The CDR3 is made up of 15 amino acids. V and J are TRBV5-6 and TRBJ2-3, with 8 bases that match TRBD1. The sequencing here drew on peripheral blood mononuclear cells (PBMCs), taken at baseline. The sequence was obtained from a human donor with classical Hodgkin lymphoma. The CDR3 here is CASSSTGALTDTQYF. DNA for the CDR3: TGTGCCAGCAGCTCGACAGGGGCTCTCACAGATACGCAGTATTTT.